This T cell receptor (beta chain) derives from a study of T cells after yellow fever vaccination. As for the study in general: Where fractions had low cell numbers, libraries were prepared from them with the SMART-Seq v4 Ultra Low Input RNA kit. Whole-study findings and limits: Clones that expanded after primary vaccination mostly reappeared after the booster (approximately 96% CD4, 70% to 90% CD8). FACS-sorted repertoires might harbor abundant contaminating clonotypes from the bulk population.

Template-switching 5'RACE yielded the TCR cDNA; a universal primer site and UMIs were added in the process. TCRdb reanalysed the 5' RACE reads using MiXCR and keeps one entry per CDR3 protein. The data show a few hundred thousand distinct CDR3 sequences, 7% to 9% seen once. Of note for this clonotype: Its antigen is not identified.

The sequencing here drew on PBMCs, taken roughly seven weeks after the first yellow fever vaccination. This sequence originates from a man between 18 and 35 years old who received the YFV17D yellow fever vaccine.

The CDR3 DNA sequence: TGTGCCAGCAGGGACACCCCAGATACGCAGTATTTT. Residues: CASRDTPDTQYF. V is TRBV6-2 or TRBV6-3 and J is TRBJ2-3, with a tentative D call TRBD1 (5 bases). Germline V lookup: CDR1 MNHEY, CDR2 SVGEGT. Trimming shortened V by 6 bases and J by 4 bases, and 8 bases separated the two germline ends. The CDR3 extends over 12 amino acids.